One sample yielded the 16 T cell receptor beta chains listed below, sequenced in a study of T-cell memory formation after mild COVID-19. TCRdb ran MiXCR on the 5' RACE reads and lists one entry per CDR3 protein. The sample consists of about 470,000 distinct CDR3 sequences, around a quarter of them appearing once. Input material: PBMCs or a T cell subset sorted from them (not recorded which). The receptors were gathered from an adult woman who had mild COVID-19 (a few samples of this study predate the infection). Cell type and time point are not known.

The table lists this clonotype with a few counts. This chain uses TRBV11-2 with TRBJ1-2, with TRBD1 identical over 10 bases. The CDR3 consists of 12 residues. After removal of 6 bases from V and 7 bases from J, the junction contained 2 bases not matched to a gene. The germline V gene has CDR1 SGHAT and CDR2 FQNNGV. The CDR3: CASRRQGAGYTF. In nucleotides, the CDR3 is TGTGCCAGCAGGAGACAGGGGGCTGGCTACACCTTC.

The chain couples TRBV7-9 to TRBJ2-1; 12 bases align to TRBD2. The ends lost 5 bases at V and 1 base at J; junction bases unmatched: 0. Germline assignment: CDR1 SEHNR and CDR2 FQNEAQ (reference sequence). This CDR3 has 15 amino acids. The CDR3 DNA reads TGTGCCAGCAGCACTAGCGGGAGGTCCTACAATGAGCAGTTCTTC. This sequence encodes CASSTSGRSYNEQFF. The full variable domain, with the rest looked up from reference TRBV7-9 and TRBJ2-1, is DTGVSQNPRHKITKRGQNVTFRCDPISEHNRLYWYRQTLGQGPEFLTYFQNEAQLEKSRLLSDRFSAERPKGSFSTLEIQRTEQGDSAMYLCASSTSGRSYNEQFFGPGTRLTVL.

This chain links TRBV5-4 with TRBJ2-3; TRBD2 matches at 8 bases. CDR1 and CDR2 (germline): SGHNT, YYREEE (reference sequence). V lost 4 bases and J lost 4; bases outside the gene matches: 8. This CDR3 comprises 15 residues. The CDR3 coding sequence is TGTGCCAGCAGCCACACGGGGGGGGTGGCAGATACGCAGTATTTT. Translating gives CASSHTGGVADTQYF. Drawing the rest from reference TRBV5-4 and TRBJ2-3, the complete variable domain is ETGVTQSPTHLIKTRGQQVTLRCSSQSGHNTVSWYQQALGQGPQFIFQYYREEENGRGNFPPRFSGLQFPNYSSELNVNALELDDSALYLCASSHTGGVADTQYFGPGTRLTVL.

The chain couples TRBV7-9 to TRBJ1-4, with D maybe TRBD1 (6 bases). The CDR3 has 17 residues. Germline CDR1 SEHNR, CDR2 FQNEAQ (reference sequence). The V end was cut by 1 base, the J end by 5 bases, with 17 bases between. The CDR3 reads CASSLVRGQTSNEKLFF. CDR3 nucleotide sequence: TGTGCCAGCAGCTTAGTCCGAGGACAGACCTCGAATGAAAAACTGTTTTTT.

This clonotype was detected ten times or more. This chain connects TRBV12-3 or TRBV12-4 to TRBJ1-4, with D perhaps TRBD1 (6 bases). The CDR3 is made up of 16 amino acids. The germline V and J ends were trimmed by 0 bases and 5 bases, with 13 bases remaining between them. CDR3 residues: CASSLAGGTPNEKLFF. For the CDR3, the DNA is TGTGCCAGCAGTTTAGCAGGCGGGACACCGAATGAAAAACTGTTTTTT.

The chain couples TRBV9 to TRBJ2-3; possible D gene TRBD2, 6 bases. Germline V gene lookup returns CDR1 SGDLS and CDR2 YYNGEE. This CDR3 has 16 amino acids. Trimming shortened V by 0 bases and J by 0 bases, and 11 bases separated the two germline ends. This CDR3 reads CASSVDPGGSTDTQYF. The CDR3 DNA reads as TGTGCCAGCAGCGTAGATCCCGGAGGGAGCACAGATACGCAGTATTTT.

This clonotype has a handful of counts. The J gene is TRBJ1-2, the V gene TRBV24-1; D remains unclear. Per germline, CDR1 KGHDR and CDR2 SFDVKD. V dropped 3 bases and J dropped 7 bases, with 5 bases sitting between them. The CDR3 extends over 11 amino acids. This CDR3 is CATSDMGGYTF. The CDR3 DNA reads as TGTGCCACCAGTGATATGGGTGGCTACACCTTC.

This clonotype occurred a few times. CDR3 sequence: CASSLTPANIQYF. CDR3 nucleotides: TGTGCCAGCAGCTTGACGCCAGCAAACATTCAGTACTTC. V and J are TRBV5-6 and TRBJ2-4; D ambiguous. The V gene's germline CDR1 is SGHDT and CDR2 YYEEEE. Trimming left V 1 base short and J 6 bases short, with 8 bases between. CDR3 length equals 13 residues.

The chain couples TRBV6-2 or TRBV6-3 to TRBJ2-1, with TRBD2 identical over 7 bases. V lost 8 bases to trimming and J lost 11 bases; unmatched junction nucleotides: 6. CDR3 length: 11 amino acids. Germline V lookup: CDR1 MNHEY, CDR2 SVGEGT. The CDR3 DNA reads TGTGCCAGCGGATTGGGACTACAGCAGTTCTTC. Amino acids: CASGLGLQQFF.

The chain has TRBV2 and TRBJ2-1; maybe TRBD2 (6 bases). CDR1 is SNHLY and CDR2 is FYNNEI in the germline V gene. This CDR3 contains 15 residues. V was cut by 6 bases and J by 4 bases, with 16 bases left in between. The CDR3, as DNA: TGTGCCAGCAGAGTCATAGCGGAGGGGTACAATGAGCAGTTCTTC. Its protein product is CASRVIAEGYNEQFF.

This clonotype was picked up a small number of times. The chain's CDR3 is CASSLAGTANTEAFF. DNA for the CDR3: TGTGCCAGCAGTTTAGCCGGGACAGCGAACACTGAAGCTTTCTTT. This rearrangement joins TRBV12-3 or TRBV12-4 to TRBJ1-1, with 7 bases that match TRBD1. This CDR3 has 15 residues. Trimming at V came to 0 bases and at J to 1 base, leaving 2 bases not matched to a gene.

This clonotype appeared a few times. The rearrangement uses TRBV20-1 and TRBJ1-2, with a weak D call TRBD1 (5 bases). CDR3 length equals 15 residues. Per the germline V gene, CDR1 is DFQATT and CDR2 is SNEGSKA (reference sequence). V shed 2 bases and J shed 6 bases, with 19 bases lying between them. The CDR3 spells CSARTGTSLADGYTF. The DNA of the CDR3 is TGCAGTGCTAGAACCGGGACCTCCCTGGCGGATGGCTACACCTTC.

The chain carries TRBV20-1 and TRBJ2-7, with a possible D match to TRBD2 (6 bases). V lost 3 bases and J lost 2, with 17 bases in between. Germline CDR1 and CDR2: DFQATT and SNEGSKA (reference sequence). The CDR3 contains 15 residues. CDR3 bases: TGCAGTGCTAGTTCACCGACGGGAGCGACCTACGAGCAGTACTTC. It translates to CSASSPTGATYEQYF.

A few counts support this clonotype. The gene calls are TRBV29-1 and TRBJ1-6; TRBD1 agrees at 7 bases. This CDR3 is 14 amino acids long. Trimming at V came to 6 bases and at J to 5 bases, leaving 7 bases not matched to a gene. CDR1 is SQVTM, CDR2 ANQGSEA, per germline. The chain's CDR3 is CSVRAGTDNSPLHF. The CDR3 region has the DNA TGCAGCGTCCGAGCCGGGACAGATAATTCACCCCTCCACTTT.

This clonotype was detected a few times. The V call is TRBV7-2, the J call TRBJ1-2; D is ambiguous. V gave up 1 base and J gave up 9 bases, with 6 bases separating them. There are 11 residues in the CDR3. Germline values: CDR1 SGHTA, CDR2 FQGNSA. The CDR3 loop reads CASSLEVSYTF. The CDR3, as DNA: TGTGCCAGCAGCTTAGAAGTTAGCTACACCTTC.

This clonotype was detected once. CDR3 region: CAISELGANVLTF. The CDR3 coding sequence is TGTGCCATCAGTGAGCTTGGGGCCAACGTCCTGACTTTC. The genes are TRBV10-3 and TRBJ2-6, with unresolved D. V gave up 2 bases and J gave up 3 bases, with 2 bases separating them. The germline gives CDR1 ENHRY, CDR2 SYGVKD. The CDR3 is made up of 13 amino acids.